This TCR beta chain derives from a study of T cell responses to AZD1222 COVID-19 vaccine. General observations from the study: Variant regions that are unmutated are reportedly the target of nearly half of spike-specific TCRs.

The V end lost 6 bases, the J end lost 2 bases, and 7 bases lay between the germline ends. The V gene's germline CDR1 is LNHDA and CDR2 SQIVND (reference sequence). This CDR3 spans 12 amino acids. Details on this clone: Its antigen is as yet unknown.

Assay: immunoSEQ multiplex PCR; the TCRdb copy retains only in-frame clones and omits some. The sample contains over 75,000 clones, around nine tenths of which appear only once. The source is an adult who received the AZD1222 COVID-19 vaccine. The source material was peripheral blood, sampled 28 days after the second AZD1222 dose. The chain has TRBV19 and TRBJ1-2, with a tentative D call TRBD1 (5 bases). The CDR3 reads CASRKGNYGYTF. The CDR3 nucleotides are TGTGCCAGTAGGAAGGGGAACTATGGCTACACCTTC.